These T cell receptor beta chains were read from a single sample in a study of blood T cell repertoires in COVID-19. Generated by immunoSEQ multiplex PCR, the TCRdb table keeps only in-frame clones and is missing some. The sample has roughly 400,000 clones; more than 70% are singletons. The specimen was PBMCs or T cells enriched from blood (not recorded which). These receptors all stem from a woman in her late teens or twenties who had been exposed to COVID-19. The CDR3 runs from the conserved cysteine through the conserved F or W. A D gene is named only where the DNA matches it firmly. Some rows mark clone size as missing; the rest say once, few, many or name a class of expanded clone.

v_gene	j_gene	abundance	d_gene	CDR3aa	CDR3nt
TRBV5-4	TRBJ2-3	.	.	CASSESQAYTDTQYF	TGTGCCAGCAGCGAATCACAGGCGTACACAGATACGCAGTATTTT
TRBV7-2	TRBJ2-7	.	.	CASSPKTGHSYEQYF	TGTGCCAGCAGCCCAAAGACAGGCCACTCCTACGAGCAGTACTTC
TRBV7-6	TRBJ2-7	.	TRBD1	CASSPRDRGDYEQYF	TGTGCCAGCAGCCCCCGGGACAGGGGAGACTACGAGCAGTACTTC
TRBV5-1	TRBJ2-7	.	TRBD2	CASSLGLADSYEQYF	TGCGCCAGCAGCTTGGGACTAGCGGATTCCTACGAGCAGTACTTC
TRBV6-5	TRBJ2-1	few	.	CASSYGERLNEQFF	TGTGCCAGCAGTTACGGGGAGCGCCTCAATGAGCAGTTCTTC
TRBV28	TRBJ1-5	.	TRBD1	CASSPSRDSQPQHF	TGTGCCAGCAGTCCGTCCCGGGACAGTCAGCCCCAGCATTTT
TRBV5-1	TRBJ2-2	.	TRBD2	CASSWGYSSGATGELFF	TGCGCCAGCAGCTGGGGGTATAGTAGCGGGGCCACCGGGGAGCTGTTTTTT
TRBV18	TRBJ2-7	.	TRBD1	CASSLLQGDPYEQYF	TGTGCCAGCTCTCTGCTACAGGGGGATCCCTACGAGCAGTACTTC
TRBV5-1	TRBJ2-5	.	TRBD1	CASSQTGVGVETQYF	TGCGCCAGCAGTCAGACAGGGGTCGGGGTAGAGACCCAGTACTTC
TRBV5-1	TRBJ1-4	.	.	CASSLAGTLNEKLFF	TGCGCCAGCAGCTTGGCCGGGACACTGAATGAAAAACTGTTTTTT
TRBV6-5	TRBJ2-7	once	TRBD2	CASSRSGSMYEQYF	TGTGCCAGCAGTCGCAGCGGGAGTATGTACGAGCAGTACTTC
TRBV7-9	TRBJ1-4	.	TRBD1	CASSSSGTGGEKLFF	TGTGCCAGCAGCTCCTCCGGGACAGGGGGCGAAAAACTGTTTTTT
TRBV4-3	TRBJ2-2	.	TRBD2	CASSQVRTSGGVGELFF	TGCGCCAGCAGCCAAGTGAGGACTAGCGGGGGTGTCGGGGAGCTGTTTTTT
TRBV6-5	TRBJ2-1	.	.	CASSSETGDEQFF	TGTGCCAGCAGTTCTGAAACGGGAGATGAGCAGTTCTTC
TRBV3-1/TRBV3-2	TRBJ2-3	.	TRBD2	CASSQTSGEAYF	TGTGCCAGCAGCCAAACTAGCGGGGAGGCCTATTTC
TRBV12-5	TRBJ1-3	.	.	CASSGSSGNTIYF	TGTGCTAGTTCGGGTAGCTCTGGAAACACCATATATTTT
TRBV6-5	TRBJ1-2	.	.	CASHARGLDYGYTF	TGTGCCAGTCACGCCAGAGGTCTTGACTATGGCTACACCTTC
TRBV2	TRBJ1-4	.	TRBD1	CASRGQVTANEKLFF	TGTGCCAGCAGGGGACAGGTGACGGCTAATGAAAAACTGTTTTTT
TRBV27	TRBJ2-7	few	TRBD1	CASSIRDRGGEQYF	TGTGCCAGCAGTATCCGGGACAGGGGTGGCGAGCAGTACTTC
TRBV2	TRBJ1-3	.	.	CASSVWGDSGNTIYF	TGTGCCAGCAGTGTCTGGGGGGACTCTGGAAACACCATATATTTT
TRBV28	TRBJ1-6	.	.	CASSGNNSPLHF	TGTGCCAGCAGCGGGAATAATTCACCCCTCCACTTT
TRBV6-2/TRBV6-3	TRBJ1-6	once	.	CASSFPGDTAYYNSPLHF	TGTGCCAGCAGTTTTCCAGGGGACACTGCTTACTATAATTCACCCCTCCACTTT
TRBV7-6	TRBJ2-1	once	TRBD2	CASSLLSGGVGEKFF	TGTGCCAGCAGCTTATTATCGGGGGGGGTCGGAGAAAAGTTCTTC
TRBV19	TRBJ1-1	.	.	CASSIGRGSGTEAFF	TGTGCCAGTAGTATAGGGAGGGGTAGTGGGACTGAAGCTTTCTTT
TRBV12-3/TRBV12-4	TRBJ1-1	.	.	CASSGGTEAFF	TGTGCCAGCAGCGGGGGGACTGAAGCTTTCTTT
TRBV20-1	TRBJ1-3	.	.	CSARTGNTIYF	TGCAGTGCTAGGACAGGAAACACCATATATTTT
TRBV14	TRBJ2-7	.	.	CASSQADRFPYEQYF	TGTGCCAGCAGCCAAGCTGACAGGTTCCCCTACGAGCAGTACTTC
TRBV5-6	TRBJ2-7	.	.	CASSPLEISEQYF	TGTGCCAGCAGCCCACTGGAGATTTCCGAGCAGTACTTC
TRBV18	TRBJ2-1	.	.	CASSRGTHSYNEQFF	TGTGCCAGCTCAAGGGGGACCCACTCCTACAATGAGCAGTTCTTC
TRBV3-1/TRBV3-2	TRBJ1-4	.	TRBD1	CASRHRVQGANEKLFF	TGTGCCAGCAGACATAGAGTACAGGGGGCTAATGAAAAACTGTTTTTT
TRBV28	TRBJ1-2	.	TRBD1	CASSPYPLVPRQGDGYTF	TGTGCCAGCAGTCCATACCCTTTAGTCCCCCGACAGGGCGATGGCTACACCTTC
TRBV12-3/TRBV12-4	TRBJ1-2	.	.	CASSLPQNYGYTF	TGTGCCAGCAGTTTACCCCAAAACTATGGCTACACCTTC
TRBV5-3	TRBJ2-1	.	.	CARSVNRVQGNEQFF	TGTGCCAGAAGCGTGAACAGGGTACAGGGCAATGAGCAGTTCTTC
TRBV25-1	TRBJ1-2	.	TRBD1	CASSQQGWGYTF	TGTGCCAGCAGTCAACAGGGGTGGGGCTACACCTTC
TRBV6-5	TRBJ1-1	few	.	CASSRGQNTEAFF	TGTGCCAGCAGTCGGGGACAGAACACTGAAGCTTTCTTT
TRBV18	TRBJ2-1	.	.	CASSPPGGVGNEQFF	TGTGCCAGCTCACCACCGGGCGGGGTTGGCAATGAGCAGTTCTTC
TRBV7-2	TRBJ2-7	.	.	CASSFSGVTSYEQYF	TGTGCCAGCAGCTTTTCGGGGGTTACCTCCTACGAGCAGTACTTC
TRBV18	TRBJ1-2	.	.	CASSMGADYGYTF	TGTGCCAGCTCAATGGGGGCGGACTATGGCTACACCTTC
TRBV3-1/TRBV3-2	TRBJ2-2	.	TRBD2	CASSQEWGLAGSAGELFF	TGTGCCAGCAGCCAAGAATGGGGACTAGCGGGAAGTGCCGGGGAGCTGTTTTTT
TRBV29-1	TRBJ2-1	once	TRBD2	CSVPPDGGASYNEQFF	TGCAGCGTTCCCCCTGACGGGGGGGCCTCCTACAATGAGCAGTTCTTC
TRBV7-2	TRBJ1-1	.	.	CASSLGGRLNTEAFF	TGTGCCAGCAGCTTAGGTGGCAGACTCAACACTGAAGCTTTCTTT
TRBV18	TRBJ2-3	.	.	CASSPPEASRATDTQYF	TGTGCCAGCTCACCACCCGAGGCTAGCCGTGCCACAGATACGCAGTATTTT
TRBV7-6	TRBJ1-3	.	.	CASSPERTFTGGNTIYF	TGTGCCAGCAGCCCGGAAAGAACATTCACAGGGGGAAACACCATATATTTT
TRBV6-6	TRBJ2-1	.	.	CASSYSPGVDEQFF	TGTGCCAGCAGTTACTCGCCAGGGGTCGATGAGCAGTTCTTC